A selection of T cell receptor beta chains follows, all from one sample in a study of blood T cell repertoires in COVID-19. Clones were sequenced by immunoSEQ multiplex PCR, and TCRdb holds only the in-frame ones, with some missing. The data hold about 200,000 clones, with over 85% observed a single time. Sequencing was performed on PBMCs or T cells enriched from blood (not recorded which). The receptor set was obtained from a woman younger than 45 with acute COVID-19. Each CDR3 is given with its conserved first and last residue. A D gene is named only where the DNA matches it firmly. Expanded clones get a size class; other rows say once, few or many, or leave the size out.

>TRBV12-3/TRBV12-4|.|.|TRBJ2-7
TGTGCCAGCAGTTTCTCGGGGTCCCACGAGCAGTACTTC
CASSFSGSHEQYF
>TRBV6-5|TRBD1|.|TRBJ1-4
TGTGCCAGCAGTCAGGGGACAGGCCTTAATGAAAAACTGTTTTTT
CASSQGTGLNEKLFF
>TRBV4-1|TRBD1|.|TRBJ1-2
TGCGCCAGCAGCCAAGCGACAGGGGACTATTACTATGGCTACACCTTC
CASSQATGDYYYGYTF
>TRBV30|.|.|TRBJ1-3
TGTGCCTGGAGTGTTGGGGCGGATGGAAACACCATATATTTT
CAWSVGADGNTIYF
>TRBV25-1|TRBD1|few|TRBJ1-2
TGTGCCAGCAGCGTACAGGGGTGGTATGGCTACACCTTC
CASSVQGWYGYTF
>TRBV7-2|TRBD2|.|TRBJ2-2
TGTGCCAGCAGCCCTCGACTAGCGGGGGGTGGCTCGAACACCGGGGAGCTGTTTTTT
CASSPRLAGGGSNTGELFF
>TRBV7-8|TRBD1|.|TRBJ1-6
TGTGCCAGCAGCGGGGATTCGGGACAGCGGGATTCACCCCTCCACTTT
CASSGDSGQRDSPLHF
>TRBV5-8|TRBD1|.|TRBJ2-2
TGTGCCAGCAGACCGACAGGGGTCACCGGGGAGCTGTTTTTT
CASRPTGVTGELFF
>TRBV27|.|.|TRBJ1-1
TGTGCCAGCAGTTTAGTGCAGGGGAACACTGAAGCTTTCTTT
CASSLVQGNTEAFF
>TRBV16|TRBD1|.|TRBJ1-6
TGTGCCAGCAGCCAAGGATTTGCCGGGGACAGGGGGTTGTCACCCCTCCACTTT
CASSQGFAGDRGLSPLHF
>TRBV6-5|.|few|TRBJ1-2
TGTGCCAGCAGTTACCCGGAAGGGGGGGGCTATGGCTACACCTTC
CASSYPEGGGYGYTF
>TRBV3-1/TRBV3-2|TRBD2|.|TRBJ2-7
TGTGCCAGCAGCCAAGATGTGGCGGGGGGTTCCTACGAGCAGTACTTC
CASSQDVAGGSYEQYF
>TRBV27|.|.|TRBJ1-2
TGTGCCAGCGGAGGATACGACATGGGCGGCTACACCTTC
CASGGYDMGGYTF
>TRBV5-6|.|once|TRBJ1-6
TGTGCCAGCAGCTTAGGGCAGGGCTATAATTCACCCCTCCACTTT
CASSLGQGYNSPLHF
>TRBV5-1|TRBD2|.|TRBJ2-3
TGCGCCAGCAGCTCGCCGGGACTAACACAAACAGATACGCAGTATTTT
CASSSPGLTQTDTQYF
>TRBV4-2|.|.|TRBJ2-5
TGTGCCAGCAGCCCCCTCGGGACCCGGGGGTTGGAGACCCAGTACTTC
CASSPLGTRGLETQYF
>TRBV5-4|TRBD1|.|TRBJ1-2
TGTGCCAGCAGCTATCGGACAGGAGAGAACTATGGCTACACCTTC
CASSYRTGENYGYTF
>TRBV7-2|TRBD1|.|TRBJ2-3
TGTGCCAGCAGCTTAGGGGTAGGGGGCATGTTAGATACGCAGTATTTT
CASSLGVGGMLDTQYF
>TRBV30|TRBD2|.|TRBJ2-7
TGTGCCTGGAGTCAGACTAGCGGGGGATACGAGCAGTACTTC
CAWSQTSGGYEQYF
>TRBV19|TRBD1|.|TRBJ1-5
TGTGCCAGCCAAAACGGGGGGTCAGGGGGCCATTATAGCAATCAGCCCCAGCATTTT
CASQNGGSGGHYSNQPQHF
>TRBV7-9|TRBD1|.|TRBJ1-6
TGTGCCAGCAGCCATCGGGACAGTAATTCACCCCTCCACTTT
CASSHRDSNSPLHF
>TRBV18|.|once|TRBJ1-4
TGTGCCAGCTCAGAAAGACAGGCTACTTTTGCAACTAATGAAAAACTGTTTTTT
CASSERQATFATNEKLFF
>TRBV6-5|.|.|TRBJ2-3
TGTGCCAGCGCCTCCGGGGGGCCAACAGATACGCAGTATTTT
CASASGGPTDTQYF
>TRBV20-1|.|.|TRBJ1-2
TGCAGTCCAGGGAAGAACTATGGCTACACCTTC
CSPGKNYGYTF
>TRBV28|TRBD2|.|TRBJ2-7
TGTGCCAGCGCCCCCGGGGGGATAGCGTACGAGCAGTACTTC
CASAPGGIAYEQYF
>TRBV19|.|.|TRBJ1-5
TGTGCCAGTAGTATTTTTCCGGGGGAATGGGATCAGCCCCAGCATTTT
CASSIFPGEWDQPQHF
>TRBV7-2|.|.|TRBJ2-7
TGTGCCAGCAGCTTATTAGGGGATTGGGGCGAGCAGTACTTC
CASSLLGDWGEQYF
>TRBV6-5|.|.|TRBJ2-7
TGTGTTTCAGGATCGGGGGAGCAGTACTTC
CVSGSGEQYF
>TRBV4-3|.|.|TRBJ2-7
TGCGCCAGCAGCCAAGCCTCCCACTCCACCGCCCCCTACGAGCAGTACTTC
CASSQASHSTAPYEQYF
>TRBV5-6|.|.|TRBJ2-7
TGTGCCAGCAGCCGTCGCTCCTACGAGCAGTACTTC
CASSRRSYEQYF
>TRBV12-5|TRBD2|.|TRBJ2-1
TGTGCTAGTGGATCCGGGACTAGCGGGGGCAATCCCTACAATGAGCAGTTCTTC
CASGSGTSGGNPYNEQFF
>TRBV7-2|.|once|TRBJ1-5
TGTGCCAGCAGCCTAGTCAGGGATGGTCAGCCCCAGCATTTT
CASSLVRDGQPQHF
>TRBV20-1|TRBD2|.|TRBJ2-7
TGCAGTGCTAGTGCTAGCGGGGGGAAATACGAGCAGTACTTC
CSASASGGKYEQYF
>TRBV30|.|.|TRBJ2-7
TGTGCCTGGAGTAGTAGTTCCGAGCAGTACTTC
CAWSSSSEQYF
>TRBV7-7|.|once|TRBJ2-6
TGTGCCAGCAGCCCCCCGGGGTCGGGGGCCAACGTCCTGACTTTC
CASSPPGSGANVLTF
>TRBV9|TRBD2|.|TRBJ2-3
TGTGCCAGCAGCGTAGGAGGGGCTAGCGGGGGGGCGAACACAGATACGCAGTATTTT
CASSVGGASGGANTDTQYF
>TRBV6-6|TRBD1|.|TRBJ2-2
TGTGCCAGCAGTTACTCGGTGACAGGGGTCACCGGGGAGCTGTTTTTT
CASSYSVTGVTGELFF
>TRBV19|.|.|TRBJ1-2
TGTGCCAGTAGACGGGATATCGAATATGGCTACACCTTC
CASRRDIEYGYTF
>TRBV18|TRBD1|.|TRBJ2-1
TGTGCCAGCTCACCGACGGGACAGGGGAACTATGAGCAGTTCTTC
CASSPTGQGNYEQFF
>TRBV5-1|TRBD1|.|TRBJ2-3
TGCGCCAGCAGCACCCCGGACAGGACGACCACAGATACGCAGTATTTT
CASSTPDRTTTDTQYF
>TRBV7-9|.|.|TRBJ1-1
TGTGCCAGCAGCTACGCAGGGGTTACTGAAGCTTTCTTT
CASSYAGVTEAFF
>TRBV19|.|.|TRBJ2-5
TGTGCCAGTAGTATATCCAGGTTTCAAGAGACCCAGTACTTC
CASSISRFQETQYF
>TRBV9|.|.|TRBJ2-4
TGTGCCAGCAGCGTAGCTACTGGAGGGAAGGACATCAAAAACATTCAGTACTTC
CASSVATGGKDIKNIQYF
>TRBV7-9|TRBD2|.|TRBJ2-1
TGTGCCAGCAGCTTTCAAGCGGGGGGGAGGGATGAGCAGTTCTTC
CASSFQAGGRDEQFF
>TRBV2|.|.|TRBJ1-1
TGTGCCAGCAAGGACCCAGGGCGTATGAACACTGAAGCTTTCTTT
CASKDPGRMNTEAFF
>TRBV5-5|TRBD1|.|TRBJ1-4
TGTGCCAGCAGCTTGCCCGGGACAGGGCAATACGAAAAACTGTTTTTT
CASSLPGTGQYEKLFF
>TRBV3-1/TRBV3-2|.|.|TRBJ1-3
TGTGCCAGCAGCCAAGACGGGGGGGCTATCTCTGGAAACACCATATATTTT
CASSQDGGAISGNTIYF
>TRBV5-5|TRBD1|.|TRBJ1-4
TGTGCCAGCAGCAGGAGGGGGGACAGGGGGCCTGAAAAACTGTTTTTT
CASSRRGDRGPEKLFF
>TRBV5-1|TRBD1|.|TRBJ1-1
TGCGCCAGCAGCTTGGCCAAGCTAGGGGACAGGGGCTTCTTT
CASSLAKLGDRGFF